The present T cell receptor (beta chain) was sequenced within a study of control samples from healthy donors and cancer patients. Some clones are missing from TCRdb's copy, which holds only in-frame ones; the method was immunoSEQ multiplex PCR. The sample has approximately 99,000 clones; approximately 82% are singletons. The CDR3 is 15 residues long. J gave up 0 bases and V 4 bases, and 2 bases lay outside the gene matches. Germline CDR1 KGHSH, CDR2 LQKENI. The sequence was obtained from a man aged 18-30 years in good health. This chain uses TRBV18 with TRBJ2-7, with 11 bases lining up with TRBD1. The sample was blood. CDR3 in DNA: TGTGCCAGCTCACAGGACAGGGGGCACTCCTACGAGCAGTACTTC. Translation gives CASSQDRGHSYEQYF.